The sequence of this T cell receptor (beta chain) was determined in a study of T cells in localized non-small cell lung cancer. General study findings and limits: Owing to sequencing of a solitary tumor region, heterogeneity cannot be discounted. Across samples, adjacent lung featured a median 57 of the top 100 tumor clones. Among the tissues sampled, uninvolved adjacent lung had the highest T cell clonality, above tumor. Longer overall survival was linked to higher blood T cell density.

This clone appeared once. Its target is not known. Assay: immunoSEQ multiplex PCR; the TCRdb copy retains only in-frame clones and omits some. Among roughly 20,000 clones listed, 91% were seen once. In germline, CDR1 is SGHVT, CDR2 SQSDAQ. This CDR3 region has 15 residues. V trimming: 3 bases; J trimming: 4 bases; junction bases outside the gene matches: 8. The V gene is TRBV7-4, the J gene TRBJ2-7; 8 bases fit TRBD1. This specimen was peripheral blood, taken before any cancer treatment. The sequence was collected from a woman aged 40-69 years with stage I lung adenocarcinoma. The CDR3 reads CASSFAGDRGYEQYF. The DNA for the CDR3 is TGTGCCAGCAGCTTCGCCGGCGACAGGGGATACGAGCAGTACTTC.